This TCR beta chain was identified in a study of identical twins. Whole-study findings and limits: Invariant MAIT and iNKT cells are populations that could partly confound zero-insertion analyses. Out-of-frame beta chain sequences displayed weaker excess sharing between twins.

TCRdb reanalysed the 5' RACE reads using MiXCR and keeps one entry per CDR3 protein. Counted here are 250,000 or so distinct CDR3 sequences, approximately 7.8% occurring once; the ten biggest clones make up roughly 5%. V lost 5 bases to trimming and J lost 5 bases; unmatched junction nucleotides: 14. Germline V lookup: CDR1 MDHEN, CDR2 SYDVKM. This CDR3 has 16 residues. On this clonotype itself: Its target is unknown.

These same data were also listed under a study on yellow fever vaccine responses in identical twins. That publication notes: Reportedly, the response of twins' T cells to the vaccine seemed partly convergent, partly personalized.

The chain has TRBV28 and TRBJ2-7, with 8 bases matching TRBD1. This TCR came from a woman aged 18-35 years in good health. What was sequenced was CD8+ T cells sorted from blood. The CDR3 DNA is TGTGCCAGCAGTCCTCGGTTCAGGGGGCTCAAGGACGAGCAGTACTTC. This gives the protein CASSPRFRGLKDEQYF.